This TCR beta chain was retrieved from a study of cytomegalovirus exposure and HLA in healthy donors. Germline CDR1 is SGHNT and CDR2 is YENEEA. The CDR3 loop spans 13 amino acids. J gave up 7 bases and V 4 bases, and 5 bases lay outside the gene matches. The PCR made use of 60 Vbeta and 13 Jbeta primers. Here immunoSEQ multiplex PCR was the method, and the copy in TCRdb shows in-frame clones only, minus some. The ten top clones account for 1.5% to 2%, within a sample of about 120,000 clones. This sequence originates from a man aged 18 to 30 in good health and CMV-seronegative. The sample was PBMCs. The chain combines TRBV11-3 with TRBJ2-7; TRBD2 agrees at 9 bases. The chain's CDR3 is CASSSTSGTEQYF. DNA of the CDR3: TGTGCCAGCAGCTCGACTAGCGGCACTGAGCAGTACTTC.